These 4 T cell receptor beta chains originate from one sample sequenced in a study of glioma-infiltrating T cells after dendritic cell vaccination. As for time point: after dendritic cell vaccination, including at tumor progression/relapse. TCRdb's copy holds only in-frame clones and misses some; the assay was immunoSEQ multiplex PCR. The sample holds under 75,000 clones, more than 70% seen once. The sequences come from blood, collected after dendritic cell vaccination. These receptors all come from a human donor with glioblastoma.

CDR3 loop: CASSSRQGTYEQYF. The CDR3 DNA reads as TGTGCCAGCAGTTCGAGACAGGGGACTTACGAGCAGTACTTC. This sequence joins TRBV27 and TRBJ2-7; 8 nucleotides agree with TRBD1. This CDR3 comprises 14 residues. The V segment lost 4 bases and the J segment 4 bases; nucleotides outside the gene matches: 6. CDR1 and CDR2 from the germline V gene are MNHEY and SMNVEV (reference sequence).

This clone was seen only once. The rearrangement joins TRBV15 to TRBJ1-5, with D tentatively TRBD1 (5 bases). Trimming pared 3 bases from V and 4 bases from J, leaving 7 bases between. This CDR3 has 13 amino acids. Germline CDR1 is LNHNV and CDR2 is YYDKDF (reference sequence). This chain's CDR3 is CATSRGQNQPQHF. DNA of the CDR3: TGTGCCACCAGCAGGGGGCAGAATCAGCCCCAGCATTTT.

This chain links TRBV19 with TRBJ1-4; D may be TRBD1 (5 bases). This CDR3 is built from 12 residues. Germline assignment: CDR1 LNHDA and CDR2 SQIVND (reference sequence). V was pared by 9 bases and J by 7 bases, with 12 bases between. DNA of the CDR3: TGTGCCAGCACGGGGGTTAGTGAAAAACTGTTTTTT. This gives the protein CASTGVSEKLFF.

In its sample, this clone was seen once. The chain employs TRBV6-4 and TRBJ1-1; D is unclear. V was trimmed by 0 bases and J by 2 bases, leaving 7 bases between them. CDR3 length equals 14 residues. Germline V gene data show CDR1 as MRHNA and CDR2 as SNTAGT. CDR3 sequence (DNA): TGTGCCAGCAGTGACTCGTCAGGCAACACTGAAGCTTTCTTT. It codes for CASSDSSGNTEAFF.